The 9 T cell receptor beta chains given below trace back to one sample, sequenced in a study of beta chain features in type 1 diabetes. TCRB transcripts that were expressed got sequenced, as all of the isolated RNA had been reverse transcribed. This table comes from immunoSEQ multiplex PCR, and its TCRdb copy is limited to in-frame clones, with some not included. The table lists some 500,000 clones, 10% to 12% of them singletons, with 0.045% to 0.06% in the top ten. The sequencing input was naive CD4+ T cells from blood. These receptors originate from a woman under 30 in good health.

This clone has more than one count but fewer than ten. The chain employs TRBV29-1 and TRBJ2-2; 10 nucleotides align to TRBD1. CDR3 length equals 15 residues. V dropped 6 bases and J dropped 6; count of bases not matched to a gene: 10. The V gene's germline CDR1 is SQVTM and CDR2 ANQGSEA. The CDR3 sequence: CSVARDRGSSGELFF. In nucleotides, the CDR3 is TGCAGCGTGGCCCGGGACAGGGGTAGCTCCGGGGAGCTGTTTTTT.

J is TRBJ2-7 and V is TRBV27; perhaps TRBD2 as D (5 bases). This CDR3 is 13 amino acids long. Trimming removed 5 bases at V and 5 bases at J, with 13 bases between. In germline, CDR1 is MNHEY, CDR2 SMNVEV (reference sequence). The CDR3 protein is CASSGRNSDEQYF. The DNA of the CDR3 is TGTGCCAGCAGTGGGAGAAACAGTGACGAGCAGTACTTC.

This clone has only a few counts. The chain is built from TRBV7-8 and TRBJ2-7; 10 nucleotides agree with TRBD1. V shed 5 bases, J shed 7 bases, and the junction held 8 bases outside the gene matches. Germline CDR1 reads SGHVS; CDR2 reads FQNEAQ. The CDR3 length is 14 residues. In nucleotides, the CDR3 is TGTGCCAGCAGCCCCAGGACAGGGGGTGGGGAGCAGTACTTC. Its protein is CASSPRTGGGEQYF.

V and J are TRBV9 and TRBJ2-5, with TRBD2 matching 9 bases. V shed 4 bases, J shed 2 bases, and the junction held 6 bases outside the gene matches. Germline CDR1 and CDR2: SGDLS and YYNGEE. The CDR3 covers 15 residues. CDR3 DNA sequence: TGTGCCAGCAGCACCCTAGCGGGGCCACAAGAGACCCAGTACTTC. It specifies CASSTLAGPQETQYF.

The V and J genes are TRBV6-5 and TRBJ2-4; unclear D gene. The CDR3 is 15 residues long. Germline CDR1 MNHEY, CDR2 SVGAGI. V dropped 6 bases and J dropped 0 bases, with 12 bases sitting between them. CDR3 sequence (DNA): TGTGCCAGCAGCTCGCGTGAGCTAGCCAAAAACATTCAGTACTTC. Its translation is CASSSRELAKNIQYF.

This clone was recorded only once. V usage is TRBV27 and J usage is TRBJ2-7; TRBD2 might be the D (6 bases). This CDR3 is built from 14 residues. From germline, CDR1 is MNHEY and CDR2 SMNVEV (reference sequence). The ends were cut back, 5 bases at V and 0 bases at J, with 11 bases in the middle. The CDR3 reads CASSPGESSYEQYV. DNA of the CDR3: TGTGCCAGCAGTCCGGGAGAAAGCTCCTACGAGCAGTACGTC.

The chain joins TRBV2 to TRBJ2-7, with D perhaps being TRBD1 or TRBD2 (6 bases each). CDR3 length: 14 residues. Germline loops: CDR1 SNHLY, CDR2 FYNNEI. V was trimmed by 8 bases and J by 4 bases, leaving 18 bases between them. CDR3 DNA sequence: TGTGCCAGCCAAGCCGGGGGCGCGGGTTACGAGCAGTACTTC. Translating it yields CASQAGGAGYEQYF.

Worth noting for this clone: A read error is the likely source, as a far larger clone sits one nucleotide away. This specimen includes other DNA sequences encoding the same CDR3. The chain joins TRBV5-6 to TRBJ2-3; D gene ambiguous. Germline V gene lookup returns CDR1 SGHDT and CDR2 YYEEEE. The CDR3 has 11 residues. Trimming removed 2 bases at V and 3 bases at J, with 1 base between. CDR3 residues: CASSLTDTQYF. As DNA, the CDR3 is TGTGCCAGCAGCTTAACAGATACGCAGTATTTT. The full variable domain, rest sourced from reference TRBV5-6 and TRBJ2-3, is DAGVTQSPTHLIKTRGQQVTLRCSPKSGHDTVSWYQQALGQGPQFIFQYYEEEERQRGNFPDRFSGHQFPNYSSELNVNALLLGDSALYLCASSLTDTQYFGPGTRLTVL.

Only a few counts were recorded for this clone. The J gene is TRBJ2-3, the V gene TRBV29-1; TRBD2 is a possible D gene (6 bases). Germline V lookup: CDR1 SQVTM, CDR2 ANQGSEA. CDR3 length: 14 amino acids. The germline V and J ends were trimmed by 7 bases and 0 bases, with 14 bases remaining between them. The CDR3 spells CSAEGGISTDTQYF. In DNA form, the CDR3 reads TGCAGCGCAGAGGGCGGGATTAGCACAGATACGCAGTATTTT.